This TCR beta chain originates from a study of post-analysis software for immune sequencing data. Regarding the study as a whole: Diversity measured as normalized Chao1 was significantly lower in multiple sclerosis patients than in controls. Four to six TRBV segments, including TRBV5-6, TRBV5-1 and TRBV20-1, were more frequent in patients than controls.

On this clonotype itself: Its antigen is not identified.

Unique molecular identifiers tagged the TCR beta cDNA libraries. TCRdb re-analysed the PCR reads in MiXCR, keeping a single row per CDR3 protein. The table has 750,000 to 950,000 distinct CDR3 sequences, approximately 53% seen once; the top ten hold about 4.8%. Germline lookup yields CDR1 SQVTM and CDR2 ANQGSEA. CDR3 size: 15 residues. V dropped 6 bases and J dropped 3 bases, with 21 bases sitting between them. The source material was blood. The clonotype was recovered from a girl aged 10 to 17 with multiple sclerosis. The chain links TRBV29-1 to TRBJ2-7; possibly TRBD2 for D (6 bases). The CDR3 nucleotides are TGCAGCGTGGCCCGCACGGGGGTGGGTCTCTACGAGCAGTACTTC. Protein sequence: CSVARTGVGLYEQYF.